This T cell receptor beta chain appears in the sequencing data of a study of T-cell reconstitution after alpha-beta-depleted transplantation in children. This clonotype was seen a handful of times. This CDR3 region has 16 residues. Trimming took off 4 bases at V and 2 bases at J, with 18 bases between the two ends. Per germline, CDR1 SGHNT and CDR2 YYREEE (reference sequence). Preparation of the TCRbeta library was carried out with unique molecular identifiers. TCRdb passed the PCR reads through MiXCR, listing each CDR3 protein once. The sample yields approximately 390,000 distinct CDR3 sequences, approximately 11% seen once.

V usage is TRBV5-4 and J usage is TRBJ2-5; D may be TRBD1 or TRBD2 (5 bases each). The receptor was derived from a human donor who donated a stem cell graft to a child with acute myeloid leukemia. The sequencing here drew on PBMCs from the stem cell graft donor, taken from the stem cell graft. CDR3 sequence: CASSLRGTGKQETQYF. The CDR3 nucleotides are TGTGCCAGCAGCCTGCGAGGGACGGGTAAGCAAGAGACCCAGTACTTC.